The 9 T cell receptor beta chains below all came from one sample that was sequenced in a study of cytomegalovirus exposure and HLA in healthy donors. Sequenced by immunoSEQ multiplex PCR; TCRdb stores in-frame clones only, minus some. The table includes some 330,000 clones, roughly 90% detected once. The sample comprised PBMCs. Every receptor here comes from a woman aged 18-29 years in good health and CMV-seronegative.

Only a few counts were recorded for this clone. The chain recombines TRBV7-2 with TRBJ2-7; 7 bases line up with TRBD2. This CDR3 spans 16 amino acids. The V segment lost 3 bases and the J segment 7 bases; nucleotides outside the gene matches: 15. The germline gives CDR1 SGHTA, CDR2 FQGNSA. The CDR3 DNA reads TGTGCCAGCAGCTTTGGGGGAGGGCCCCCGACGGAGGAGCAGTACTTC. This translates into CASSFGGGPPTEEQYF.

V and J are TRBV4-3 and TRBJ2-6; 9 bases match TRBD1. The CDR3 loop spans 20 amino acids. The germline V gene encodes CDR1 LGHNA and CDR2 YSLEER. V was clipped by 0 bases and J by 0 bases; unmatched bases: 9. CDR3 sequence reads: CASSQDRGDRVLSGANVLTF. CDR3 coding DNA: TGCGCCAGCAGCCAAGATCGCGGGGACAGGGTCCTCTCTGGGGCCAACGTCCTGACTTTC.

The chain employs TRBV16 and TRBJ2-7; 10 bases are a match to TRBD2. The CDR3 has 17 residues. Germline lookup yields CDR1 KGHSY and CDR2 FQNENV. The V segment lost 1 base and the J segment 6 bases; nucleotides outside the gene matches: 12. The CDR3 DNA follows: TGTGCCAGCAGCCAATTCGGTCGAGCGGGAGGGCCGGGCGAGCAGTACTTC. It translates to CASSQFGRAGGPGEQYF.

The chain links TRBV4-1 to TRBJ2-5, with D possibly being TRBD1 (6 bases). The CDR3 consists of 18 residues. The germline gives CDR1 MGHRA, CDR2 YSYEKL. With 0 bases removed from V and 1 base from J, the gap between germline ends came to 18 bases. The CDR3 region is CASSQEALGQLSQETQYF. Written as DNA, the CDR3 is TGCGCCAGCAGCCAAGAGGCCCTGGGACAACTGAGCCAAGAGACCCAGTACTTC.

This clone showed up just once. V is TRBV6-5 and J is TRBJ2-1, with TRBD1 identical over 11 bases. Germline V lookup: CDR1 MNHEY, CDR2 SVGAGI. CDR3 length: 16 amino acids. J gave up 5 bases and V 0 bases, and 3 bases lay outside the gene matches. The CDR3 DNA reads TGTGCCAGCAGTTACTCGGGGACAGGGGGGGACAATGAGCAGTTCTTC. It yields the protein CASSYSGTGGDNEQFF.

The rearrangement uses TRBV7-2 and TRBJ1-5, with D tentatively TRBD1 (5 bases). Germline V gene sequence: CDR1 SGHTA, CDR2 FQGNSA. V lost 1 base, J lost 0 bases, and 10 bases lay in between. The CDR3 has 16 residues. CDR3 in amino acids: CASSLVGGDSNQPQHF. DNA for the CDR3: TGTGCCAGCAGCTTAGTCGGGGGGGATAGCAATCAGCCCCAGCATTTT.

The chain combines TRBV5-6 with TRBJ2-1; 13 bases match TRBD2. Per the germline V gene, CDR1 is SGHDT and CDR2 is YYEEEE. V was pared by 0 bases and J by 14 bases, with 5 bases of the junction left unmatched. The CDR3 is 14 residues long. The CDR3 nucleotides read TGTGCCAGCAGCTTGGTAATTGGACTAGCGGGAGAGTTCTTC. Amino acids: CASSLVIGLAGEFF.

CDR3 in amino acids: CASSLDAGLSYNEQFF. The CDR3 nucleotides are TGCGCCAGCAGCTTGGATGCGGGCCTATCCTACAATGAGCAGTTCTTC. The rearrangement joins TRBV5-1 to TRBJ2-1, with D perhaps TRBD2 (5 bases). V lost 0 bases and J lost 1, with 11 bases in between. The CDR3 spans 16 residues. The V gene's germline CDR1 is SGHRS and CDR2 YFSETQ.

This CDR3 reads CASSYSLAGGLDEQFF. Written as DNA, the CDR3 is TGTGCCAGCAGTTACTCGCTAGCGGGAGGATTAGATGAGCAGTTCTTC. The J gene is TRBJ2-1, the V gene TRBV6-6, with TRBD2 matching 11 bases. The CDR3 covers 16 residues. Germline V lookup: CDR1 MNHNY, CDR2 SVGAGI (reference sequence). V was clipped by 0 bases and J by 8 bases; unmatched bases: 6.